This TCR beta chain derives from a study of neurological immune-mediated disorders. Many counts were recorded for this clonotype. Its antigen is not identified. TCRdb redid the calling of the 5' RACE reads with MiXCR, one entry per CDR3 protein. The sample gives under 85,000 distinct CDR3 sequences, approximately 5.1% of which show up once; about 5.3% is in the top ten. The CDR3 runs 17 residues. After removal of 0 bases from V and 0 bases from J, the junction contained 9 bases not matched to a gene. CDR1 is DFQATT and CDR2 is SNEGSKA in the germline V gene (reference sequence). Overall study findings and caveats: The multiple sclerosis repertoire cluster was not associated with any clinical or MRI feature. When the repertoires were grouped phylogenetically, those of 18 of the 34 multiple sclerosis patients came together in a single cluster of related CDR3 sequences, which points to a possible repertoire-level signature.

The TCR originated in a human donor with multiple sclerosis. The donor label of this sample is uncertain. The sample taken for sequencing was PBMCs. The chain combines TRBV20-1 with TRBJ1-1; 8 bases match TRBD1. CDR3 sequence reads: CSARDQGARSVNTEAFF. The CDR3 coding sequence is TGCAGTGCTAGAGATCAGGGGGCGAGATCGGTGAACACTGAAGCTTTCTTT.